A selection of T cell receptor beta chains follows, all from one sample in a study of cytomegalovirus exposure and HLA in healthy donors. Data came from immunoSEQ multiplex PCR; TCRdb stores just in-frame clones and leaves some out. Counted here are 140,000 to 150,000 clones, roughly 80% occurring once; the ten biggest clones make up roughly an eighth. The material sequenced was PBMCs. These receptors came from a man in his forties in good health and CMV-seropositive. Both conserved end residues are part of each CDR3. A D gene is named only where the DNA matches it firmly. Some rows have no size entry. The others give once, few or many, or a class for an expanded clone.

clone_size	v_call	j_call	d_call	cdr3_aa	cdr3_nt
.	TRBV6-5	TRBJ1-4	TRBD1	CASADRGATNEKLFF	TGTGCCAGCGCCGACAGGGGTGCAACTAATGAAAAACTGTTTTTT
.	TRBV9	TRBJ2-7	TRBD2	CASSVGSGTFYEQYF	TGTGCCAGCAGCGTAGGTAGCGGGACGTTCTACGAGCAGTACTTC
.	TRBV29-1	TRBJ2-1	.	CSVEEGNGRAEFF	TGCAGCGTTGAAGAGGGTAACGGGAGAGCGGAGTTCTTC
few	TRBV7-8	TRBJ2-1	TRBD2	CASSSSLTSGRNREQFF	TGTGCCAGCAGCTCCTCCTTGACTAGCGGGAGAAATCGGGAGCAGTTCTTC
.	TRBV5-1	TRBJ2-3	.	CASSWGRGGTDTQYF	TGCGCCAGCAGCTGGGGTAGGGGCGGCACAGATACGCAGTATTTT
.	TRBV5-4	TRBJ1-1	TRBD1	CAGHNRGGTEAFF	TGTGCCGGACATAACAGGGGGGGCACTGAAGCTTTCTTT
.	TRBV5-1	TRBJ1-6	.	CASSLDSLSNSPLHF	TGCGCCAGCAGCTTGGACAGCTTATCTAATTCACCCCTCCACTTT
.	TRBV7-9	TRBJ1-1	.	CASSPQQGGTEAFF	TGTGCCAGCAGCCCCCAACAGGGCGGGACTGAAGCTTTCTTT
.	TRBV19	TRBJ2-7	.	CASSIGAADKQYF	TGTGCCAGTAGTATAGGGGCAGCTGATAAGCAGTACTTC
.	TRBV19	TRBJ1-5	.	CASSISFRVVSNQPQHF	TGTGCCAGTAGTATATCATTTCGGGTAGTAAGCAATCAGCCCCAGCATTTT
once	TRBV5-1	TRBJ1-4	.	CASSSEEEKLFF	TGCGCCAGCAGTTCCGAGGAAGAAAAACTGTTTTTT
.	TRBV5-6	TRBJ2-1	TRBD2	CASSVTSGRAYEQFF	TGTGCCAGCAGCGTTACTAGCGGGAGGGCCTATGAGCAGTTCTTC
.	TRBV27	TRBJ2-1	TRBD1	CASLKGQMNEQFF	TGTGCCAGCTTAAAGGGACAGATGAATGAGCAGTTCTTC
.	TRBV11-2	TRBJ2-5	TRBD2	CASSRWSLAGVVEETQYF	TGTGCCAGCAGCCGTTGGTCACTAGCGGGAGTAGTAGAAGAGACCCAGTACTTC
.	TRBV5-8	TRBJ1-3	.	CASSPGALEGNTIYF	TGTGCCAGCAGCCCAGGGGCCCTAGAGGGAAACACCATATATTTT
.	TRBV5-1	TRBJ2-6	.	CASSLDSGSGANVLTF	TGCGCCAGCAGCTTGGATTCAGGCTCTGGGGCCAACGTCCTGACTTTC
few	TRBV6-6	TRBJ2-3	.	CASSQADTQYF	TGTGCCAGCAGTCAGGCAGATACGCAGTATTTT
.	TRBV5-1	TRBJ2-7	.	CASSLDQAAYEQYF	TGCGCCAGCAGCTTGGATCAGGCCGCCTACGAGCAGTACTTC
.	TRBV5-8	TRBJ2-2	TRBD2	CASYQREVTTGELFF	TGTGCCAGCTACCAGCGGGAGGTCACCACCGGGGAGCTGTTTTTT
.	TRBV6-1	TRBJ1-2	TRBD1	CASSGRTGPTYGYTF	TGTGCCAGCAGTGGGCGGACAGGGCCCACCTATGGCTACACCTTC
.	TRBV5-4	TRBJ2-7	.	CASSPGGASGYEQYF	TGTGCCAGCAGCCCGGGGGGCGCTAGCGGCTACGAGCAGTACTTC
few	TRBV7-9	TRBJ2-2	TRBD2	CASSWTSGTGELFF	TGTGCCAGCAGCTGGACTAGCGGGACCGGGGAGCTGTTTTTT
.	TRBV6-6	TRBJ2-5	.	CASSYPDYPAETQYF	TGTGCCAGCAGTTACCCGGACTACCCGGCGGAGACCCAGTACTTC
.	TRBV29-1	TRBJ2-7	TRBD2	CSVGLAGGRQYF	TGCAGCGTTGGACTAGCGGGAGGTCGTCAGTACTTC